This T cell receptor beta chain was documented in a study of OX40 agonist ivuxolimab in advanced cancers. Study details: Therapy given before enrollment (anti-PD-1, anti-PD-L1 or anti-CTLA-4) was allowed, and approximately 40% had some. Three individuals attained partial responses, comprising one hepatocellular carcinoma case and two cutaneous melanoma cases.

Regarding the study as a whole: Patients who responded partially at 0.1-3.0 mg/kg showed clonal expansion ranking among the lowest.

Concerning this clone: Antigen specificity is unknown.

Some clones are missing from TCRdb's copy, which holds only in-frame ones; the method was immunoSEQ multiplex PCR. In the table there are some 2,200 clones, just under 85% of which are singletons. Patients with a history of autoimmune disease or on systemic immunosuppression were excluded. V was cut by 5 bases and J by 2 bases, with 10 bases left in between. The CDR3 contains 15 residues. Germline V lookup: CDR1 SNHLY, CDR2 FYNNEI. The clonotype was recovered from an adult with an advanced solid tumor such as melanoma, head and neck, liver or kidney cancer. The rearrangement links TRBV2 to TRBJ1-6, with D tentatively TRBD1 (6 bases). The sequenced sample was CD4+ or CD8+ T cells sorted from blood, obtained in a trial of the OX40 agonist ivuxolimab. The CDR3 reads CASSPWTAYNSPLHF. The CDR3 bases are TGTGCCAGCAGTCCCTGGACAGCCTATAATTCACCCCTCCACTTT.